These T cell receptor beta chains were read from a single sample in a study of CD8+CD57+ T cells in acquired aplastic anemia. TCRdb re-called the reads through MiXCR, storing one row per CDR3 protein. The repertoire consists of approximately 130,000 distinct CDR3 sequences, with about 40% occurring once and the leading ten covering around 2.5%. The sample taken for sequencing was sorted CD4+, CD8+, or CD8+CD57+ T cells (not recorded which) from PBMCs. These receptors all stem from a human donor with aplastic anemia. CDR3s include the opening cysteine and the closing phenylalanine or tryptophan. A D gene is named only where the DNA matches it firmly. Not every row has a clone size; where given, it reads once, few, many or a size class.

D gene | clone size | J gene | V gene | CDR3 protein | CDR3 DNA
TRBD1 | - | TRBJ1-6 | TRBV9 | CASSASGQTSSPLHF | TGTGCCAGCAGCGCCTCGGGACAGACGTCCTCACCCCTCCACTTT
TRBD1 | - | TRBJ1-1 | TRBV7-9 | CASRTTGGDTEAFF | TGTGCCAGCAGGACGACAGGGGGGGACACTGAAGCTTTCTTT
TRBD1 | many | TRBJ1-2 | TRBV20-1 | CSARGDRGGGYTF | TGCAGTGCTAGGGGGGACAGGGGCGGTGGCTACACCTTC
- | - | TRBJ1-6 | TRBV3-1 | CASSQVWAVGVNSPLHF | TGTGCCAGCAGCCAAGTATGGGCGGTGGGGGTTAATTCACCCCTCCACTTT
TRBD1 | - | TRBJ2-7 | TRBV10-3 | CAIKDRGSYEQYF | TGTGCCATCAAGGACAGGGGCTCCTACGAGCAGTACTTC
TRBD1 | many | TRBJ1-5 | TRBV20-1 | CSASLRGLLGNQPQHF | TGCAGTGCTAGTCTTAGGGGGCTTTTAGGCAATCAGCCCCAGCATTTT
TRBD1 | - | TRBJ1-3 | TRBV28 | CASGEGGPGNTIYF | TGTGCCAGCGGAGAAGGGGGCCCTGGAAACACCATATATTTT
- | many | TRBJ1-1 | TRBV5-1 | CASSLDLGNTEAFF | TGCGCCAGCAGCTTGGATCTGGGGAACACTGAAGCTTTCTTT
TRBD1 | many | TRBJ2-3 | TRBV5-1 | CASSLGDRGSDTQYF | TGCGCCAGCAGCTTGGGGGACAGGGGTTCAGATACGCAGTATTTT
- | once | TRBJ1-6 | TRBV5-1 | CASSSGDSPLHF | TGCGCCAGCAGCTCCGGGGATTCACCCCTCCACTTT
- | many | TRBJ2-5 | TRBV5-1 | CASTSRKPQETQYF | TGCGCCAGTACGTCCAGAAAACCCCAAGAGACCCAGTACTTC
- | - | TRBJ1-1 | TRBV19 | CASSMTAYTEAFF | TGTGCCAGTAGTATGACAGCCTACACTGAAGCTTTCTTT
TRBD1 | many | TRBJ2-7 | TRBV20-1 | CSAIRGQAYEQYF | TGCAGTGCTATTAGGGGACAGGCCTACGAGCAGTACTTC
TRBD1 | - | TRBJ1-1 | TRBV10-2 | CASRGGGGQVYILNTEAFF | TGCGCCAGCCGCGGCGGAGGCGGACAGGTGTACATTTTGAACACTGAAGCTTTCTTT
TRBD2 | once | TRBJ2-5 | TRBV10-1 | CASSLGLAGGLQETQYF | TGCGCCAGCAGCCTCGGACTAGCGGGGGGACTTCAAGAGACCCAGTACTTC
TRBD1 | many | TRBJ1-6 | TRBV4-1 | CASSQEDRVSPLHF | TGCGCCAGCAGCCAAGAAGACAGGGTTTCACCCCTCCACTTT
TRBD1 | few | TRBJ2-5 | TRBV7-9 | CASSLADRGQKETQYF | TGTGCCAGCAGCTTAGCTGACAGGGGGCAAAAAGAGACCCAGTACTTC
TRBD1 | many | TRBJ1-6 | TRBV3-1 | CASSPGQGNSPLHF | TGTGCCAGCAGCCCTGGACAGGGGAATTCACCCCTCCACTTT
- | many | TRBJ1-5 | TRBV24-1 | CATSDLRQFSNQPQHF | TGTGCCACCAGTGATTTGAGGCAGTTTAGCAATCAGCCCCAGCATTTT
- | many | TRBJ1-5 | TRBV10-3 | CAISGGSNVDQPQHF | TGTGCCATCAGTGGCGGCTCAAATGTGGATCAGCCCCAGCATTTT
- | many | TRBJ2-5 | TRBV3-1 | CASSQRGETQYF | TGTGCCAGCAGCCAGCGAGGGGAGACCCAGTACTTC
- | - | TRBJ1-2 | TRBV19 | CASKDPGRYGYTF | TGTGCCAGTAAGGATCCCGGGCGCTATGGCTACACCTTC
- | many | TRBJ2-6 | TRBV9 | CASSGNSGANVLTF | TGTGCCAGCAGCGGAAACTCTGGGGCCAACGTCCTGACTTTC